This is a list of T cell receptor beta chains from one sample in a study of blood T cell repertoires in COVID-19. Repertoires were generated with immunoSEQ multiplex PCR, while TCRdb's copy carries only in-frame clones and drops some. The sample holds some 30,000 clones, about nine tenths seen once. The sample taken for sequencing was peripheral blood. The source is a human donor with active COVID-19. The donor label of this sample is uncertain. The CDR3 runs from the conserved cysteine through the conserved F or W. D genes are given only for firm matches. Clone size is given for some rows only: seen once, a few or many times, or a class if the clone is expanded.

j_gene: TRBJ2-7; v_gene: TRBV5-8; abundance: once; d_gene: TRBD2; CDR3nt: TGTGCCAGCAGCTTGGGGATAGCGGGGTTCTACGAGCAGTACTTC; CDR3aa: CASSLGIAGFYEQYF
j_gene: TRBJ2-2; v_gene: TRBV11-2; abundance: NA; d_gene: TRBD2; CDR3nt: TGTGCCAGCAGTCTAGGACTAGCGGGGGGGCGTAACACCGGGGAGCTGTTTTTT; CDR3aa: CASSLGLAGGRNTGELFF
j_gene: TRBJ2-5; v_gene: TRBV9; abundance: NA; d_gene: TRBD2; CDR3nt: TGTGCCAGCAGCGTAGATTCTGACCGCGGGGGATATCAAGAGACCCAGTACTTC; CDR3aa: CASSVDSDRGGYQETQYF
j_gene: TRBJ2-1; v_gene: TRBV18; abundance: NA; d_gene: TRBD1; CDR3nt: TGTGCCAGCTCCTTGACAGGGGCCTACAATGAGCAGTTCTTC; CDR3aa: CASSLTGAYNEQFF
j_gene: TRBJ2-1; v_gene: TRBV4-2; abundance: NA; d_gene: TRBD2; CDR3nt: TGTGCCAGCAGCCAAGTTGCTAGCGGGGGGCCTTTGTACAATGAGCAGTTCTTC; CDR3aa: CASSQVASGGPLYNEQFF
j_gene: TRBJ2-1; v_gene: TRBV5-1; abundance: NA; d_gene: TRBD2; CDR3nt: TGCGCCAGCAGCACAAGCCTAGCGGGGTCCTACAATGAGCAGTTCTTC; CDR3aa: CASSTSLAGSYNEQFF
j_gene: TRBJ1-5; v_gene: TRBV27; abundance: NA; d_gene: NA; CDR3nt: TGTGCCAGCAGTAAGAGGACAGCTAGCAATCAGCCCCAGCATTTT; CDR3aa: CASSKRTASNQPQHF
j_gene: TRBJ2-7; v_gene: TRBV10-2; abundance: NA; d_gene: NA; CDR3nt: TGCGCCAGCAGTGAAGGGGTCCAACGCTACGAGCAGTACTTC; CDR3aa: CASSEGVQRYEQYF
j_gene: TRBJ1-2; v_gene: TRBV6-2/TRBV6-3; abundance: NA; d_gene: NA; CDR3nt: TGTGCCAGCAGCACCTCCAGTGTGGGCGGCTACACCTTC; CDR3aa: CASSTSSVGGYTF
j_gene: TRBJ1-1; v_gene: TRBV5-1; abundance: NA; d_gene: NA; CDR3nt: TGCGCCAGCAGCTTGCGGTCAACAGGGAGCACTGAAGCTTTCTTT; CDR3aa: CASSLRSTGSTEAFF
j_gene: TRBJ2-3; v_gene: TRBV4-1; abundance: NA; d_gene: TRBD2; CDR3nt: TGCGCCAGCAGCCAAGACAGACTAGCTACCACAGATACGCAGTATTTT; CDR3aa: CASSQDRLATTDTQYF
j_gene: TRBJ2-3; v_gene: TRBV6-5; abundance: NA; d_gene: NA; CDR3nt: TGTGCCAGCAGTTACTCCGGGGTCATGGGGATAGATACGCAGTATTTT; CDR3aa: CASSYSGVMGIDTQYF
j_gene: TRBJ2-7; v_gene: TRBV4-3; abundance: NA; d_gene: TRBD1; CDR3nt: TGCGCCAGCAGCCAAGAGGGGGGACAGGGGGCGTACGAGCAGTACTTC; CDR3aa: CASSQEGGQGAYEQYF
j_gene: TRBJ1-2; v_gene: TRBV24-1; abundance: NA; d_gene: TRBD1; CDR3nt: TGTGCCACCAGTGATCAGAGGACAGGTTCTGGCTACACCTTC; CDR3aa: CATSDQRTGSGYTF
j_gene: TRBJ1-1; v_gene: TRBV19; abundance: once; d_gene: TRBD1; CDR3nt: TGTGCCAGTAGTAGTGGACAGGGAGTAATCGCTGAAGCTTTCTTT; CDR3aa: CASSSGQGVIAEAFF
j_gene: TRBJ2-5; v_gene: TRBV7-9; abundance: NA; d_gene: NA; CDR3nt: TGTGCCAGCAGCTTACGACTAGGTCAAGAGACCCAGTACTTC; CDR3aa: CASSLRLGQETQYF
j_gene: TRBJ1-4; v_gene: TRBV6-5; abundance: NA; d_gene: NA; CDR3nt: TGTGCCAGCAGTTACGGCCTGGAGGATGAAAAACTGTTTTTT; CDR3aa: CASSYGLEDEKLFF
j_gene: TRBJ2-7; v_gene: TRBV5-4; abundance: NA; d_gene: NA; CDR3nt: TGTGCCAGCAGCTCGAGTCGGCAGGGGCCCTACGAGCAGTACTTC; CDR3aa: CASSSSRQGPYEQYF
j_gene: TRBJ2-1; v_gene: TRBV5-1; abundance: NA; d_gene: NA; CDR3nt: TGCGCCAGCAGGGCAGGGGTCAATGAGCAGTTCTTC; CDR3aa: CASRAGVNEQFF
j_gene: TRBJ2-5; v_gene: TRBV13; abundance: NA; d_gene: NA; CDR3nt: TGTGCCAGCAGCTTAGATCAGGGGGAGACCCAGTACTTC; CDR3aa: CASSLDQGETQYF
j_gene: TRBJ1-6; v_gene: TRBV25-1; abundance: NA; d_gene: NA; CDR3nt: TGTGCCAGCAGGACCCCTGAGGGTATTTCACCCCTCCACTTT; CDR3aa: CASRTPEGISPLHF
j_gene: TRBJ2-1; v_gene: TRBV12-5; abundance: once; d_gene: TRBD2; CDR3nt: TGTGCTAGTGGTTATAGCGGGGGGGCCGCAGAGCAGTTCTTC; CDR3aa: CASGYSGGAAEQFF
j_gene: TRBJ1-1; v_gene: TRBV6-2/TRBV6-3; abundance: NA; d_gene: NA; CDR3nt: TGTGCCAGCAGTTACCGACCCTACGGGGGGGCTGAAGCTTTCTTT; CDR3aa: CASSYRPYGGAEAFF
j_gene: TRBJ1-2; v_gene: TRBV6-5; abundance: NA; d_gene: NA; CDR3nt: TGTGCCAGCAGGCTATCGGAGGGACTCTATGGCTACACCTTC; CDR3aa: CASRLSEGLYGYTF
j_gene: TRBJ1-5; v_gene: TRBV7-2; abundance: NA; d_gene: NA; CDR3nt: TGTGCCAGCAGCCCCGGACAGTTCAATCAGCCCCAGCATTTT; CDR3aa: CASSPGQFNQPQHF
j_gene: TRBJ1-5; v_gene: TRBV5-6; abundance: NA; d_gene: NA; CDR3nt: TGTGCCAGCAGCTTAGGGGTGGGCAATCAGCCCCAGCATTTT; CDR3aa: CASSLGVGNQPQHF
j_gene: TRBJ1-1; v_gene: TRBV6-5; abundance: NA; d_gene: NA; CDR3nt: TGTGCCAGCAGACGAACAGGGAACACTGAAGCTTTCTTT; CDR3aa: CASRRTGNTEAFF
j_gene: TRBJ2-7; v_gene: TRBV19; abundance: NA; d_gene: TRBD2; CDR3nt: TGTGCCAGTAGTAACCTCGGGACTACCACGGAGCAGTACTTC; CDR3aa: CASSNLGTTTEQYF
j_gene: TRBJ1-3; v_gene: TRBV5-1; abundance: few; d_gene: TRBD1; CDR3nt: TGCGCCAGCAGCAGCCAGGGACAGGGAGGTGGAAACACCATATATTTT; CDR3aa: CASSSQGQGGGNTIYF
j_gene: TRBJ1-3; v_gene: TRBV29-1; abundance: NA; d_gene: TRBD1; CDR3nt: TGCAGCGTTGAAAGGGACAGCTCTGGAAACACCATATATTTT; CDR3aa: CSVERDSSGNTIYF
j_gene: TRBJ2-1; v_gene: TRBV12-3/TRBV12-4; abundance: NA; d_gene: TRBD2; CDR3nt: TGTGCCAGCAACGGGGGGGCCCACAATGAGCAGTTCTTC; CDR3aa: CASNGGAHNEQFF
j_gene: TRBJ2-3; v_gene: TRBV6-4; abundance: NA; d_gene: NA; CDR3nt: TGTGCCAGCAGTGACTCGAAAGGCGGGGCATCCGCTACGCAGTATTTT; CDR3aa: CASSDSKGGASATQYF
j_gene: TRBJ1-2; v_gene: TRBV9; abundance: NA; d_gene: NA; CDR3nt: TGTGCCAGCAGCCCCGCTCAGAACCACTATGGCTACACCTTC; CDR3aa: CASSPAQNHYGYTF
j_gene: TRBJ1-1; v_gene: TRBV5-6; abundance: NA; d_gene: TRBD1; CDR3nt: TGTGCCAGCAGCTGGTACAGGGGGCTGAACACTGAAGCTTTCTTT; CDR3aa: CASSWYRGLNTEAFF
j_gene: TRBJ1-1; v_gene: TRBV18; abundance: NA; d_gene: TRBD1; CDR3nt: TGTGCCAGCTCACCGGGACAGGGGGGGAACACTGAAGCTTTCTTT; CDR3aa: CASSPGQGGNTEAFF
j_gene: TRBJ1-2; v_gene: TRBV6-5; abundance: NA; d_gene: NA; CDR3nt: TGTGCCAGCCGAACGCGCGGAATTGGCTACACCTTC; CDR3aa: CASRTRGIGYTF
j_gene: TRBJ2-2; v_gene: TRBV7-2; abundance: once; d_gene: NA; CDR3nt: TGTGCCAGCAGCCGCCAGGCCGTGGAGCTGTTTTTT; CDR3aa: CASSRQAVELFF
j_gene: TRBJ2-1; v_gene: TRBV11-1; abundance: NA; d_gene: TRBD2; CDR3nt: TGTGCCAGCAGTACTAGCGGGGCCTACAATGAGCAGTTCTTC; CDR3aa: CASSTSGAYNEQFF
j_gene: TRBJ1-5; v_gene: TRBV6-5; abundance: NA; d_gene: NA; CDR3nt: TGTGCCAGCAGACAGGAGAACAATCAGCCCCAGCATTTT; CDR3aa: CASRQENNQPQHF
j_gene: TRBJ1-1; v_gene: TRBV5-4; abundance: NA; d_gene: TRBD1; CDR3nt: TGTGCCAGCAGCTTGCCACAGGGGGCAAGGTTTGAGGCTTTCTTT; CDR3aa: CASSLPQGARFEAFF
j_gene: TRBJ1-5; v_gene: TRBV4-2; abundance: NA; d_gene: NA; CDR3nt: TGTGCCAGCAGCCAAGATAGGGCAGGGAGCAATCAGCCCCAGCATTTT; CDR3aa: CASSQDRAGSNQPQHF
j_gene: TRBJ2-5; v_gene: TRBV7-2; abundance: NA; d_gene: TRBD2; CDR3nt: TGTGCCAGCAGCCTAAGACTAGCTGGGGAGACCCAGTACTTC; CDR3aa: CASSLRLAGETQYF
j_gene: TRBJ2-1; v_gene: TRBV5-6; abundance: NA; d_gene: TRBD1; CDR3nt: TGTGCCAGCAGTGTCGGCAGGGGGCGTGAGTTCTTC; CDR3aa: CASSVGRGREFF
j_gene: TRBJ2-3; v_gene: TRBV6-5; abundance: NA; d_gene: TRBD2; CDR3nt: TGTGCCAGCAGTTTGACGGGGGGGCCCACAGATACGCAGTATTTT; CDR3aa: CASSLTGGPTDTQYF
j_gene: TRBJ1-4; v_gene: TRBV4-3; abundance: NA; d_gene: TRBD1; CDR3nt: TGCGCCAGCAGCCTCCAAGCAGGGACAGGGAGGGGAAGTGAAAAACTGTTTTTT; CDR3aa: CASSLQAGTGRGSEKLFF
j_gene: TRBJ2-3; v_gene: TRBV7-2; abundance: NA; d_gene: NA; CDR3nt: TGTGCCAGCAGCTCGGACTATACCTGGGGGGATACGCAGTATTTT; CDR3aa: CASSSDYTWGDTQYF
j_gene: TRBJ2-7; v_gene: TRBV11-2; abundance: NA; d_gene: TRBD2; CDR3nt: TGTGCCAGCAGCCACGGGGCGGGGGGACCTACCTACGAGCAGTACTTC; CDR3aa: CASSHGAGGPTYEQYF
j_gene: TRBJ1-1; v_gene: TRBV4-3; abundance: NA; d_gene: NA; CDR3nt: TGCGCCAGCAGCCAAGCAGGGGAGACTGAAGCTTTCTTT; CDR3aa: CASSQAGETEAFF
j_gene: TRBJ2-2; v_gene: TRBV4-2; abundance: NA; d_gene: TRBD1; CDR3nt: TGTGCCAGCAGCCAACCGAGGACAGGGGGCGGCGGGGAGCTGTTTTTT; CDR3aa: CASSQPRTGGGGELFF
j_gene: TRBJ2-5; v_gene: TRBV5-1; abundance: NA; d_gene: TRBD2; CDR3nt: TGCGCCAGCAGCTTAATTTTGGGCGGGGGGCCCGGAAAGACCCAGTACTTC; CDR3aa: CASSLILGGGPGKTQYF
j_gene: TRBJ1-2; v_gene: TRBV12-3/TRBV12-4; abundance: NA; d_gene: NA; CDR3nt: TGTGCCAGCACCTACCACCCCTATGGCTACACCTTC; CDR3aa: CASTYHPYGYTF
j_gene: TRBJ1-6; v_gene: TRBV3-1/TRBV3-2; abundance: NA; d_gene: NA; CDR3nt: TGTGCCAGCAGCCAAGTCTCAGGGAATTCACCCCTCCACTTT; CDR3aa: CASSQVSGNSPLHF
j_gene: TRBJ2-2; v_gene: TRBV19; abundance: NA; d_gene: NA; CDR3nt: TGTGCCAGTGACAAAGAGCTGGGTTTCAGCACCGGGGAGCTGTTTTTT; CDR3aa: CASDKELGFSTGELFF
j_gene: TRBJ2-1; v_gene: TRBV18; abundance: NA; d_gene: TRBD2; CDR3nt: TGTGCCAGCTCACGAAAAGCGGGGGACTCCTACAATGAGCAGTTCTTC; CDR3aa: CASSRKAGDSYNEQFF
j_gene: TRBJ1-5; v_gene: TRBV27; abundance: NA; d_gene: NA; CDR3nt: TGTGCCAGCAGACCGGACAGCCCCAATCAGCCCCAGCATTTT; CDR3aa: CASRPDSPNQPQHF
j_gene: TRBJ2-3; v_gene: TRBV9; abundance: few; d_gene: NA; CDR3nt: TGTGCCAGCAGACGAACCCTTCGGGATACGCAGTATTTT; CDR3aa: CASRRTLRDTQYF
j_gene: TRBJ2-5; v_gene: TRBV6-5; abundance: NA; d_gene: TRBD2; CDR3nt: TGTGCCAGCACTCGGGGACTAGCTACAGAGACCCAGTACTTC; CDR3aa: CASTRGLATETQYF